These T cell receptor beta chains were read from a single sample in a study of T cells in pancreatic ductal adenocarcinoma. Produced via immunoSEQ multiplex PCR; TCRdb's table is partial and in-frame only. The table shows about 12,000 clones, with 86% occurring only once. Sequencing input: PBMCs. These receptors all stem from a human donor with pancreatic ductal adenocarcinoma. Each CDR3 is given with its conserved first and last residue. D genes are given only for firm matches. Size values are once, few and many counts, or a class for expanded clones, and some rows have none.

clone size | J gene | D gene | V gene | CDR3 protein | CDR3 DNA
. | TRBJ1-1 | . | TRBV20-1 | CSARRSGAFF | TGCAGTGCTCGCCGCTCCGGAGCTTTCTTT
. | TRBJ2-7 | . | TRBV4-2 | CASSQDGETPTYEQYF | TGTGCCAGCAGCCAAGATGGGGAGACTCCGACCTACGAGCAGTACTTC
. | TRBJ2-6 | . | TRBV28 | CASSLSQSISGANVLTF | TGTGCCAGCAGTTTATCACAGTCTATTTCTGGGGCCAACGTCCTGACTTTC
. | TRBJ1-5 | . | TRBV6-5 | CASSSDKGQPQHF | TGTGCCAGCAGTTCCGATAAAGGGCAGCCCCAGCATTTT
. | TRBJ2-7 | TRBD1 | TRBV5-4 | CASSKGTDEYEQYF | TGTGCCAGCAGCAAAGGGACAGACGAATACGAGCAGTACTTC
once | TRBJ2-3 | . | TRBV18 | CASSPQGKDTQYF | TGTGCCAGCTCTCCGCAGGGGAAAGATACGCAGTATTTT
few | TRBJ1-3 | . | TRBV5-6 | CASSLARPVSGNTIYF | TGTGCCAGCAGCTTAGCCAGACCCGTCTCTGGAAACACCATATATTTT
. | TRBJ2-1 | . | TRBV18 | CASSPNPSAANEQFF | TGTGCCAGCTCACCGAACCCCTCAGCGGCAAATGAGCAGTTCTTC
once | TRBJ2-2 | . | TRBV5-1 | CASSLAGGTGELFF | TGCGCCAGCAGCTTGGCCGGGGGTACCGGGGAGCTGTTTTTT
. | TRBJ1-1 | . | TRBV5-4 | CASSLVLDRGEAFF | TGTGCCAGCAGCTTGGTGCTGGATCGGGGTGAAGCTTTCTTT
. | TRBJ2-2 | TRBD1 | TRBV19 | CASSPQTGGVRLTGELFF | TGTGCCAGTAGCCCCCAGACAGGGGGCGTGAGACTCACCGGGGAGCTGTTTTTT
few | TRBJ2-7 | . | TRBV21-1 | CAGGERPSDEQYF | TGTGCCGGGGGCGAGAGACCTTCGGACGAGCAGTACTTC
. | TRBJ1-4 | TRBD1 | TRBV18 | CASSRDRGTEKLFF | TGTGCCAGCTCACGAGACAGGGGTACTGAAAAACTGTTTTTT
. | TRBJ1-6 | . | TRBV4-3 | CASSQSLGVPDLHF | TGCGCCAGCAGCCAATCTCTGGGGGTGCCCGACCTCCACTTT
. | TRBJ2-3 | . | TRBV2 | CASSGGESTDTQYF | TGTGCCAGCAGTGGGGGGGAGAGCACAGATACGCAGTATTTT
. | TRBJ2-1 | TRBD1 | TRBV9 | CASSVSPGQEYNEQFF | TGTGCCAGCAGCGTGTCGCCGGGACAGGAATACAATGAGCAGTTCTTC
. | TRBJ2-1 | . | TRBV5-1 | CASSSGYWEGVNEQFF | TGCGCCAGCAGCTCCGGATACTGGGAGGGGGTCAATGAGCAGTTCTTC
. | TRBJ2-2 | TRBD2 | TRBV28 | CASSRGGAGGPGELFF | TGTGCCAGCAGCCGAGGAGGGGCGGGAGGACCCGGGGAGCTGTTTTTT
. | TRBJ2-7 | . | TRBV5-4 | CASSLKGVGGEQYF | TGTGCCAGCAGCTTGAAAGGCGTGGGGGGCGAGCAGTACTTC
. | TRBJ2-3 | . | TRBV30 | CAWRQGATQYF | TGTGCCTGGAGGCAGGGAGCTACGCAGTATTTT
. | TRBJ1-4 | . | TRBV2 | CASSDMQGREKLFF | TGTGCCAGCAGTGATATGCAGGGACGAGAAAAACTGTTTTTT
once | TRBJ1-6 | . | TRBV6-1 | CASSENGIGNSPLHF | TGTGCCAGCAGTGAAAACGGCATTGGGAATTCACCCCTCCACTTT
. | TRBJ1-1 | . | TRBV6-6 | CASSSRVNTEAFF | TGTGCCAGCAGTTCCAGGGTGAACACTGAAGCTTTCTTT
few | TRBJ2-3 | . | TRBV10-3 | CAISQGGRTDTQYF | TGTGCCATCAGTCAGGGGGGCCGCACAGATACGCAGTATTTT
few | TRBJ2-5 | . | TRBV18 | CASHPWGEETQYF | TGTGCCAGCCACCCCTGGGGGGAAGAGACCCAGTACTTC
. | TRBJ1-6 | . | TRBV19 | CASSIPPGPLHF | TGTGCCAGTAGTATCCCCCCAGGGCCCCTCCACTTT
large | TRBJ1-2 | TRBD1 | TRBV6-1 | CASSVGWGQSYGYTF | TGTGCCAGCAGTGTCGGCTGGGGACAGAGCTATGGCTACACCTTC